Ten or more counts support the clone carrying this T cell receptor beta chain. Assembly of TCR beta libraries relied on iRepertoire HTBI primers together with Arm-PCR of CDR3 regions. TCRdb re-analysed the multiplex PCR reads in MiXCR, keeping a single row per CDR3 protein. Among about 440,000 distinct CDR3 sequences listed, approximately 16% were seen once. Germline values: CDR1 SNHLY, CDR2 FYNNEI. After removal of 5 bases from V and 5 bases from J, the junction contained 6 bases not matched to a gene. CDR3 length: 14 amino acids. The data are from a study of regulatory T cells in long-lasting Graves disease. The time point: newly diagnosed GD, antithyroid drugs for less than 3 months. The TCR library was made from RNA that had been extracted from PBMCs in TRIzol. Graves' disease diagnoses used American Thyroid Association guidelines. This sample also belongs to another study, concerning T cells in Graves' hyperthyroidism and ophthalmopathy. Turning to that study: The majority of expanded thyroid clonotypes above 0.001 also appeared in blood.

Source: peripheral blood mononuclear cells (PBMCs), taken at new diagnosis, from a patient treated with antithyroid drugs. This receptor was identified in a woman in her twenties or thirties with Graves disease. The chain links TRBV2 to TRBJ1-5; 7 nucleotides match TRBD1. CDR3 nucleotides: TGTGCCAGCAGTCGGACAGGAGAATATCAGCCCCAGCATTTT. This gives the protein CASSRTGEYQPQHF.